A selection of T cell receptor beta chains follows, all from one sample in a study of identical twins. TCRdb used MiXCR to reprocess the 5' RACE reads, holding one entry per CDR3 protein. The sample has about 160,000 distinct CDR3 sequences, roughly 3.3% seen once. Sample: memory T cells sorted from blood. The receptors here all came from a man aged 18 to 29 in good health. Each CDR3 is given with its conserved first and last residue. D genes are given only for firm matches. The size entry gives once, few or many counts, or a class when the clone is expanded.

j_gene: TRBJ2-1
v_gene: TRBV7-7
d_gene: .
len: 13
abundance: few
CDR3aa: CASSFGLNNEQFF
CDR3nt: TGTGCCAGCAGCTTCGGACTAAACAATGAGCAGTTCTTC

j_gene: TRBJ2-7
v_gene: TRBV5-6
d_gene: .
len: 14
abundance: many
CDR3aa: CASSFYSRGHEQYF
CDR3nt: TGTGCCAGCAGCTTCTATTCCCGGGGCCACGAGCAGTACTTC

j_gene: TRBJ2-7
v_gene: TRBV12-3/TRBV12-4
d_gene: .
len: 12
abundance: many
CDR3aa: CASSLTAVEQYF
CDR3nt: TGTGCCAGCAGTTTAACAGCGGTCGAGCAGTACTTC

j_gene: TRBJ2-2
v_gene: TRBV4-2
d_gene: .
len: 12
abundance: many
CDR3aa: CASSQGNGELFF
CDR3nt: TGTGCCAGCAGCCAAGGAAATGGGGAGCTGTTTTTT

j_gene: TRBJ2-1
v_gene: TRBV6-5
d_gene: .
len: 15
abundance: many
CDR3aa: CASSSLGGSYNEQFF
CDR3nt: TGTGCCAGCAGTTCCCTGGGGGGCTCCTACAATGAGCAGTTCTTC

j_gene: TRBJ2-2
v_gene: TRBV11-2
d_gene: TRBD2
len: 20
abundance: few
CDR3aa: CASSLFPGASGRGYTGELFF
CDR3nt: TGTGCCAGCAGCCTCTTCCCCGGGGCTAGCGGGCGGGGATACACCGGGGAGCTGTTTTTT

j_gene: TRBJ2-3
v_gene: TRBV7-2
d_gene: .
len: 12
abundance: many
CDR3aa: CASSHNTDTQYF
CDR3nt: TGTGCCAGCAGCCATAACACAGATACGCAGTATTTT

j_gene: TRBJ1-1
v_gene: TRBV12-3/TRBV12-4
d_gene: .
len: 13
abundance: many
CDR3aa: CASSLERTTEAFF
CDR3nt: TGTGCCAGCAGTTTAGAGAGGACAACTGAAGCTTTCTTT

j_gene: TRBJ2-1
v_gene: TRBV6-1
d_gene: .
len: 13
abundance: many
CDR3aa: CASSPFIYNEQFF
CDR3nt: TGTGCCAGCAGCCCCTTTATCTACAATGAGCAGTTCTTC

j_gene: TRBJ1-5
v_gene: TRBV5-6
d_gene: .
len: 17
abundance: many
CDR3aa: CASSLERGGRGNQPQHF
CDR3nt: TGTGCCAGCAGCTTGGAGCGGGGGGGAAGAGGCAATCAGCCCCAGCATTTT

j_gene: TRBJ2-4
v_gene: TRBV20-1
d_gene: .
len: 15
abundance: few
CDR3aa: CSASMYTSGPHIQYF
CDR3nt: TGCAGTGCTAGTATGTATACTTCGGGACCCCACATTCAGTACTTC

j_gene: TRBJ2-3
v_gene: TRBV7-3
d_gene: .
len: 14
abundance: many
CDR3aa: CASSLRTPTDTQYF
CDR3nt: TGTGCCAGCAGCTTAAGAACCCCCACAGATACGCAGTATTTT

j_gene: TRBJ2-7
v_gene: TRBV5-1
d_gene: .
len: 16
abundance: many
CDR3aa: CASSLVSSRGSYEQYF
CDR3nt: TGCGCCAGCAGCTTGGTCTCTAGCCGCGGCTCCTACGAGCAGTACTTC

j_gene: TRBJ1-1
v_gene: TRBV28
d_gene: .
len: 15
abundance: many
CDR3aa: CASSPAGRGGTEAFF
CDR3nt: TGTGCCAGCAGTCCGGCCGGACGGGGGGGCACTGAAGCTTTCTTT